The 27 T cell receptor beta chains given below trace back to one sample, sequenced in a study of response to subunit inactivated influenza vaccine. TCRdb fed the RT-PCR reads into MiXCR, producing one record per CDR3 protein. The sample includes roughly 170,000 distinct CDR3 sequences, approximately 9.2% of them seen just once. Specimen: non-naive T cells sorted from PBMCs, collected on the day of vaccination. Every receptor here comes from a man in his fifties or sixties who received an inactivated influenza vaccine.

This clonotype was found many times. The chain recombines TRBV5-1 with TRBJ1-1; D perhaps matches TRBD1 (5 bases). Germline values: CDR1 SGHRS, CDR2 YFSETQ. The CDR3 runs to 11 residues. The V end was cut by 5 bases, the J end by 9 bases, with 11 bases between. The CDR3 DNA sequence: TGCGCCAGCAGGCTGACAGACCAAGCTTTCTTT. Residues: CASRLTDQAFF.

This clonotype has just a few counts. The chain couples TRBV18 to TRBJ2-5; 8 bases are a match to TRBD2. The germline V gene has CDR1 KGHSH and CDR2 LQKENI. The junction had 8 bases not matched to a gene; V was cut back by 5 bases and J by 6 bases. The CDR3 consists of 14 residues. The CDR3 protein is CASSAGLEIQTQYF. Written as DNA, the CDR3 is TGTGCCAGCTCAGCGGGACTAGAGATTCAGACCCAGTACTTC.

The rearrangement links TRBV5-1 to TRBJ2-5, with 7 nucleotides matching TRBD1. V shed 3 bases, J shed 4 bases, and the junction held 9 bases outside the gene matches. This CDR3 is 15 amino acids long. Germline CDR1 reads SGHRS; CDR2 reads YFSETQ. The CDR3 region has the DNA TGCGCCAGCAGCTCGACAGGGAACCGAGGAGAGACCCAGTACTTC. Protein sequence: CASSSTGNRGETQYF.

The chain carries TRBV20-1 and TRBJ1-2, with a tentative D call TRBD1 (5 bases). Germline V gives CDR1 DFQATT, CDR2 SNEGSKA (reference sequence). Trimming shortened V by 8 bases and J by 4 bases, and 20 bases separated the two germline ends. This CDR3 is built from 14 residues. The DNA of the CDR3 is TGCAGTACCGATGGGGGGTCACTCACCTATGGCTACACCTTC. Encoded protein: CSTDGGSLTYGYTF.

This clonotype has ten or more counts. V gene TRBV20-1 combines with J gene TRBJ1-4; no definite D call. The CDR3 length is 13 residues. Germline CDR1 reads DFQATT; CDR2 reads SNEGSKA (reference sequence). V dropped 0 bases and J dropped 5 bases, with 7 bases sitting between them. The CDR3 here is CSARESVNEKLFF. The CDR3 DNA is TGCAGTGCTAGAGAGAGTGTCAATGAAAAACTGTTTTTT.

This clonotype came up a few times. The CDR3 is CASSRSTFNTEAFF. In DNA, the CDR3 is TGTGCCAGCAGCCGTTCGACTTTCAACACTGAAGCTTTCTTT. The V gene is TRBV7-2, the J gene TRBJ1-1; no clear D. Per the germline V gene, CDR1 is SGHTA and CDR2 is FQGNSA. V was shortened by 5 bases and J by 2 bases, with 12 bases between the two germline ends. This CDR3 has 14 residues.

The gene calls are TRBV28 and TRBJ2-1, with 8 positions matching TRBD2. This CDR3 has 15 residues. V was pared by 1 base and J by 7 bases, with 6 bases of the junction left unmatched. Germline V gene sequence: CDR1 MDHEN, CDR2 SYDVKM. CDR3 protein: CASSLFSGGGNEQFF. CDR3 DNA sequence: TGTGCCAGCAGTTTATTCAGCGGGGGTGGGAATGAGCAGTTCTTC.

In its sample, this clonotype was seen a few times. V usage is TRBV10-2 and J usage is TRBJ2-7; 8 bases line up with TRBD2. Looked up from germline, CDR1 is WSHSY and CDR2 is SAAADI. After removal of 8 bases from V and 6 bases from J, the junction contained 9 bases not matched to a gene. This CDR3 is 13 amino acids long. This CDR3 is CASRGTSLPEQYF. For the CDR3, the DNA is TGCGCCAGCCGCGGGACTAGTCTTCCCGAGCAGTACTTC.

This clonotype was found a few times. CDR3 bases: TGCAGCGTTGACGGGGGGGGGCGGAATGAGCAGTTCTTC. Amino acids: CSVDGGGRNEQFF. This rearrangement joins TRBV29-1 to TRBJ2-1, with TRBD2 matching 8 bases. J lost 7 bases, V lost 3 bases, and 5 bases had no gene match. CDR3 length: 13 residues. Looked up from germline, CDR1 is SQVTM and CDR2 is ANQGSEA.

V gene TRBV29-1 combines with J gene TRBJ1-1; TRBD1 is a possible D gene (5 bases). The CDR3 has 13 residues. The germline gives CDR1 SQVTM, CDR2 ANQGSEA. The V gene lost 6 bases and the J gene lost 0 bases, with 11 bases spanning the gap. As DNA, the CDR3 is TGCAGCGTCGAGGGGACTTTGAACACTGAAGCTTTCTTT. It translates to CSVEGTLNTEAFF. The variable domain in full, completed from reference TRBV29-1 and TRBJ1-1, reads SAVISQKPSRDICQRGTSLTIQCQVDSQVTMMFWYRQQPGQSLTLIATANQGSEATYESGFVIDKFPISRPNLTFSTLTVSNMSPEDSSIYLCSVEGTLNTEAFFGQGTRLTVV.

This clonotype was picked up a small number of times. CDR3 sequence (DNA): TGTGCCAGCAGTTGGAGAAGCGGAACGAACACCGGGGAGCTGTTTTTT. Encoded protein: CASSWRSGTNTGELFF. V and J are TRBV27 and TRBJ2-2; a weak D match, TRBD2 (5 bases). Trimming left V 4 bases short and J 0 bases short, with 12 bases between. There are 16 residues in the CDR3. Germline loops: CDR1 MNHEY, CDR2 SMNVEV (reference sequence).

This clonotype turned up a few times. The J gene is TRBJ1-2, the V gene TRBV7-2; D call uncertain. Trimming removed 4 bases from V and 4 bases from J, with 4 bases in between. The germline V gene has CDR1 SGHTA and CDR2 FQGNSA. CDR3 length: 11 residues. CDR3 in DNA: TGTGCCAGCAGCTCCGGCTATGGCTACACCTTC. Translating it yields CASSSGYGYTF.

This clonotype was observed many times. The chain has TRBV10-3 and TRBJ2-7; the D is unclear. Germline V lookup: CDR1 ENHRY, CDR2 SYGVKD. The CDR3 extends over 13 amino acids. V was trimmed by 11 bases and J by 6 bases, leaving 20 bases between them. The chain's CDR3 is CASHDLLGTEQYF. Here the CDR3 DNA reads TGTGCCTCCCACGATCTGTTAGGAACCGAGCAGTACTTC.

This clonotype was seen more than once but under ten times. Just one base apart from a much larger clone, this may be a read error. The CDR3 DNA reads TGCGCCAGCACCTTGGTTAGCGGGAGAACAGATACGCAGTATTTT. Translating it yields CASTLVSGRTDTQYF. The V call is TRBV5-1, the J call TRBJ2-3, with 9 bases matching TRBD2. The CDR3 loop spans 15 amino acids. Germline values: CDR1 SGHRS, CDR2 YFSETQ.

This clonotype appeared many times. V gene TRBV20-1 combines with J gene TRBJ1-1; the match to TRBD1 covers 7 bases. With V trimmed by 6 bases and J by 4 bases, 11 bases remained unmatched. Per the germline V gene, CDR1 is DFQATT and CDR2 is SNEGSKA (reference sequence). This CDR3 spans 14 amino acids. In DNA, the CDR3 is TGCAGTGCCCGAGGTGTCAGGGGGGGCACTGAAGCTTTCTTT. It is translated as CSARGVRGGTEAFF.

This clonotype was recorded at least ten times. The chain is built from TRBV7-2 and TRBJ2-1; D gene unclear. Germline CDR1 is SGHTA and CDR2 is FQGNSA. V lost 1 base and J lost 8, with 15 bases in between. This CDR3 is 15 amino acids long. The CDR3 loop is CASSLGPGFIDEQFF. The CDR3 nucleotides read TGTGCCAGCAGCTTAGGCCCGGGTTTCATAGATGAGCAGTTCTTC.

J is TRBJ2-7 and V is TRBV7-2; D unclear. Germline CDR1 reads SGHTA; CDR2 reads FQGNSA. Trimming removed 1 base at V and 3 bases at J, with 7 bases between. This CDR3 comprises 13 residues. The CDR3, as DNA: TGTGCCAGCAGCTTAGAAGCAGGCTACGAGCAGTACTTC. It encodes CASSLEAGYEQYF.

In its sample, this clonotype was seen many times. The V gene is TRBV6-2 or TRBV6-3, the J gene TRBJ2-1, with D tentatively TRBD1 (6 bases). Germline V lookup: CDR1 MNHEY, CDR2 SVGEGT. The CDR3 is made up of 14 amino acids. V was shortened by 2 bases and J by 7 bases, with 12 bases between the two germline ends. The CDR3, as DNA: TGTGCCAGCAGTTACGGGGGCCAAAAAAATGAGCAGTTCTTC. Translation: CASSYGGQKNEQFF.

The rearrangement uses TRBV4-2 and TRBJ1-6, with TRBD1 matching 10 bases. The CDR3 covers 22 residues. The V and J ends lost 1 base and 8 bases, in that order; junction bases with no gene match: 23. Per the germline V gene, CDR1 is LGHNA and CDR2 is YNFKEQ. The CDR3 protein is CASSQVDRIGTGVNHRDSPLHF. The DNA of the CDR3 is TGTGCCAGCAGCCAAGTGGATAGGATCGGGACAGGGGTTAACCATCGAGATTCACCCCTCCACTTT.

The sample holds a few counts of this clonotype. This chain links TRBV6-5 with TRBJ2-7; 9 positions agree with TRBD1. V lost 0 bases, J lost 7 bases, and 7 bases stayed unmatched. CDR3 size: 15 residues. CDR1 is MNHEY, CDR2 SVGAGI, per germline. The CDR3 is CASSYSRTGAGEQYF. CDR3 nucleotides: TGTGCCAGCAGTTACTCGAGGACAGGGGCGGGGGAGCAGTACTTC.

The J gene is TRBJ2-5, the V gene TRBV11-2, with D tentatively TRBD1 (5 bases). The CDR3 totals 13 residues. Per germline, CDR1 SGHAT and CDR2 FQNNGV. V gave up 1 base and J gave up 7 bases, with 10 bases separating them. In nucleotides, the CDR3 is TGTGCCAGCAGCTTAGGCAGGGCAGGGACCCAGTACTTC. This encodes CASSLGRAGTQYF.

The genes are TRBV19 and TRBJ2-7; 10 nucleotides match TRBD2. With V trimmed by 4 bases and J by 3 bases, 9 bases remained unmatched. The CDR3 spans 16 residues. The germline CDR1 and CDR2 sequences are LNHDA and SQIVND (reference sequence). The CDR3 protein is CASSTRTSGKGYEQYF. DNA for the CDR3: TGTGCCAGTAGTACCAGGACTAGCGGAAAGGGCTACGAGCAGTACTTC.

This clonotype showed up many times. V gene TRBV4-3 combines with J gene TRBJ2-1; unclear D gene. V was trimmed by 1 base and J by 3 bases, leaving 10 bases between them. Germline CDR1 LGHNA, CDR2 YSLEER. There are 15 residues in the CDR3. The CDR3 reads CASSQGQAYYNEQFF. The CDR3 nucleotides are TGCGCCAGCAGCCAAGGTCAAGCTTACTACAATGAGCAGTTCTTC.

The chain links TRBV7-2 to TRBJ2-5, with no clear D. V shed 3 bases and J shed 3 bases, with 11 bases lying between them. This CDR3 is 14 amino acids long. Per germline, CDR1 SGHTA and CDR2 FQGNSA. CDR3 protein: CASSFVVGKETQYF. In DNA, the CDR3 is TGTGCCAGCAGCTTTGTAGTGGGGAAAGAGACCCAGTACTTC.

This clonotype was seen ten or more times. The V call is TRBV12-3 or TRBV12-4, the J call TRBJ2-7; no reliable D call. Deletions cut 3 bases from V and 3 bases from J, with 6 bases between. This CDR3 has 12 residues. The CDR3 spells CASSFRYYEQYF. The CDR3 DNA sequence: TGTGCCAGCAGTTTCCGATACTACGAGCAGTACTTC.

The CDR3 coding sequence is TGTGCCAGCAGCAAAACCGACGGATACACAGATACGCAGTATTTT. It yields the protein CASSKTDGYTDTQYF. The chain has TRBV9 and TRBJ2-3; D is unclear. This CDR3 is built from 15 residues. Germline V gene sequence: CDR1 SGDLS, CDR2 YYNGEE. V was pared by 4 bases and J by 2 bases, with 14 bases between.

This clonotype has at least ten counts. The DNA of the CDR3 is TGCAGTGCTTTTAGGACAGAAGAAGCTTTCTTT. Protein: CSAFRTEEAFF. V gene TRBV20-1 combines with J gene TRBJ1-1; D might be TRBD1 (6 bases). This CDR3 has 11 residues. V was trimmed by 5 bases and J by 8 bases, leaving 12 bases between them. Germline CDR1 reads DFQATT; CDR2 reads SNEGSKA (reference sequence).